Below, 7 T cell receptor beta chains from the same sample are listed, as sequenced in a study of blood T cell repertoires in COVID-19. Repertoires were generated with immunoSEQ multiplex PCR, while TCRdb's copy carries only in-frame clones and drops some. The sample yields fewer than 250,000 clones, about four fifths seen once. The source material was peripheral blood. The receptors here all came from a woman aged 40 to 55 with active or convalescent COVID-19.

The chain recombines TRBV3-1 (or the pseudogene TRBV3-2) with TRBJ1-4; D unresolved. V shed 2 bases and J shed 8 bases, with 9 bases lying between them. The germline V gene has CDR1 LGHDT and CDR2 YNNKEL (reference sequence). The CDR3 is 13 residues long. The CDR3 DNA reads TGTGCCAGCAGCCAAAGGGAGGAGGAAAAACTGTTTTTT. It encodes CASSQREEEKLFF.

CDR3 region: CASSVDAGGVGRPQHF. DNA for the CDR3: TGTGCCAGCAGCGTAGATGCAGGGGGCGTGGGACGACCCCAGCATTTT. The V gene is TRBV9, the J gene TRBJ1-5; 8 bases match TRBD1. From germline, CDR1 is SGDLS and CDR2 YYNGEE. This CDR3 has 16 residues. Trimming removed 0 bases from V and 10 bases from J; junction bases left unmatched: 12.

V is TRBV19 and J is TRBJ2-7; TRBD2 might be the D (5 bases). Trimming shortened V by 3 bases and J by 6 bases, and 9 bases separated the two germline ends. Germline V gene lookup returns CDR1 LNHDA and CDR2 SQIVND (reference sequence). The CDR3 contains 12 residues. DNA of the CDR3: TGTGCCAGTAGTATGAAGGGAGCCGAGCAGTACTTC. As protein: CASSMKGAEQYF.

This clone was counted only a few times. The chain recombines TRBV18 with TRBJ1-1; the match to TRBD1 covers 7 bases. The germline V gene encodes CDR1 KGHSH and CDR2 LQKENI. The CDR3 has 13 amino acids. Trimming removed 4 bases from V and 6 bases from J; junction bases left unmatched: 5. The CDR3 DNA is TGTGCCAGCTCACGCGTGGACAGGTCTGAAGCTTTCTTT. Its translation is CASSRVDRSEAFF.

The chain recombines TRBV7-2 with TRBJ1-5, with 8 bases fitting TRBD1. Germline lookup yields CDR1 SGHTA and CDR2 FQGNSA. The CDR3 loop spans 14 amino acids. Trimming cost V 5 bases and J 6 bases; bases outside gene matches: 6. CDR3 sequence (DNA): TGTGCCAGCAGCCCGGACAGGGTGACTCAGCCCCAGCATTTT. Its protein product is CASSPDRVTQPQHF. The entire variable domain, with the rest obtained from reference TRBV7-2 and TRBJ1-5, is as follows: GAGVSQSPSNKVTEKGKDVELRCDPISGHTALYWYRQSLGQGLEFLIYFQGNSAPDKSGLPSDRFSAERTGGSVSTLTIQRTQQEDSAVYLCASSPDRVTQPQHFGDGTRLSIL.

The V and J genes are TRBV29-1 and TRBJ2-3, with 8 nucleotides matching TRBD1. Germline-derived CDR1 and CDR2 are SQVTM and ANQGSEA. J was trimmed by 5 bases and V by 1 base; bases with no gene match: 8. CDR3 length: 15 residues. CDR3 amino acids: CSVEVPQGDVDTQYF. The CDR3 nucleotides are TGCAGCGTTGAAGTACCACAGGGGGATGTAGATACGCAGTATTTT.

The chain has TRBV5-5 and TRBJ2-1, with 7 positions matching TRBD2. The V segment lost 0 bases and the J segment 0 bases; nucleotides outside the gene matches: 0. Germline CDR1 SGHKS, CDR2 YYEKEE (reference sequence). The length of the CDR3 is 15 residues. This CDR3 is CASSLGGSSYNEQFF. CDR3 coding DNA: TGTGCCAGCAGCTTGGGCGGGAGCTCCTACAATGAGCAGTTCTTC.